The 2 T cell receptor beta chains presented below share a single source sample, sequenced in a study of T cells after yellow fever vaccination (dated by TCRdb to about 2019). The receptor library was made with 5' RACE. The sequencing machine was an Illumina HiSeq 2500. The public reads were reprocessed in TCRdb via fastp at Q25 and MiXCR, keeping in-frame beta chains. A single entry per CDR3 protein holds the most common genes and DNA from its merged rows. This sample lists hundreds of thousands of distinct CDR3 sequences; roughly 12% were detected once. Of the sample, 15% is held by the ten largest clones. Per the publication, the treatment or condition label means: live attenuated yellow fever vaccine strain. Sample: PBMCs, taken on the day of the yellow fever booster vaccination. Source of these receptors: a young man who received the YFV17D yellow fever vaccine.

This clonotype has more than one count but fewer than ten. This sequence joins TRBV19 and TRBJ2-1; 10 nucleotides line up with TRBD1. The CDR3 loop spans 15 amino acids. V trimming: 6 bases; J trimming: 8 bases; junction bases outside the gene matches: 10. Germline V gene lookup returns CDR1 LNHDA and CDR2 SQIVND (reference sequence). The CDR3 protein is CASRSPGQGRHEQFF. CDR3 sequence (DNA): TGTGCCAGTAGATCCCCGGGACAGGGGCGGCATGAGCAGTTCTTC.

In this sample, this clonotype turned up a few times. CDR3 residues: CASSIGGGTYEQYF. In DNA form, the CDR3 reads TGTGCCAGTAGTATAGGTGGAGGGACCTACGAGCAGTACTTC. The chain links TRBV19 to TRBJ2-7, with TRBD2 as a possible D gene (6 bases). CDR1 and CDR2 (germline): LNHDA, SQIVND (reference sequence). Trimming pared 1 base from V and 2 bases from J, leaving 9 bases between. The CDR3 has 14 residues.